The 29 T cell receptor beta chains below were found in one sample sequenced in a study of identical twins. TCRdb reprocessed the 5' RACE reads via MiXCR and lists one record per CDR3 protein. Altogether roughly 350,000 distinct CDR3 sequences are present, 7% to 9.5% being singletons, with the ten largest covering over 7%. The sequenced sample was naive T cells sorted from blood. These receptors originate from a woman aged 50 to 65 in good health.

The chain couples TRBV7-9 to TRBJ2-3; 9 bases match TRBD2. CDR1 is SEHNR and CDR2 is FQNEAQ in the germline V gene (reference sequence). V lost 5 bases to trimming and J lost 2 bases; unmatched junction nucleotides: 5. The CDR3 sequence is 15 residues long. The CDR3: CASSQTSGYTDTQYF. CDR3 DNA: TGTGCCAGCAGCCAGACTAGCGGATACACAGATACGCAGTATTTT.

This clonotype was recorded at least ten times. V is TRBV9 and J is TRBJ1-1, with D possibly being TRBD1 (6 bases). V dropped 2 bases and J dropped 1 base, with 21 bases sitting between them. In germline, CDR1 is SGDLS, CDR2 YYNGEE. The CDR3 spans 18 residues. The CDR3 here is CASSVDTRAGTRNTEAFF. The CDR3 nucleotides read TGTGCCAGCAGCGTCGACACCAGAGCCGGGACAAGGAACACTGAAGCTTTCTTT.

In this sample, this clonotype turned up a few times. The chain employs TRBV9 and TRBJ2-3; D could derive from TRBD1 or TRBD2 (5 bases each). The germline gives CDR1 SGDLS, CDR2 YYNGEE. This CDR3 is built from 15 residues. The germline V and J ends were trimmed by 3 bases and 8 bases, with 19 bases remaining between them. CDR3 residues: CASSAQAGLTGTQYF. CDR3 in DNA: TGTGCCAGCAGCGCACAGGCGGGTCTGACCGGTACGCAGTATTTT.

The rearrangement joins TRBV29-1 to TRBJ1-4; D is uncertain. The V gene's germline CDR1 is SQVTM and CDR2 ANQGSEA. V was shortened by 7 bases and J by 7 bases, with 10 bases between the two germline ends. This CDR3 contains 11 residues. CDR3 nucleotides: TGCAGCGCGGGCGAGGCTGAAAAACTGTTTTTT. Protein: CSAGEAEKLFF. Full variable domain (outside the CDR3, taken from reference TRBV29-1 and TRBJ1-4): SAVISQKPSRDICQRGTSLTIQCQVDSQVTMMFWYRQQPGQSLTLIATANQGSEATYESGFVIDKFPISRPNLTFSTLTVSNMSPEDSSIYLCSAGEAEKLFFGSGTQLSVL.

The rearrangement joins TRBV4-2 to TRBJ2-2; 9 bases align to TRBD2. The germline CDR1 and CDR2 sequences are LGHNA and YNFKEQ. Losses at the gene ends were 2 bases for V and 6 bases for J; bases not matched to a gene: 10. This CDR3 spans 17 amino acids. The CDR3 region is CASSQPGLAGFSGELFF. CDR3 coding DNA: TGTGCCAGCAGCCAACCCGGGCTAGCGGGATTTTCCGGGGAGCTGTTTTTT.

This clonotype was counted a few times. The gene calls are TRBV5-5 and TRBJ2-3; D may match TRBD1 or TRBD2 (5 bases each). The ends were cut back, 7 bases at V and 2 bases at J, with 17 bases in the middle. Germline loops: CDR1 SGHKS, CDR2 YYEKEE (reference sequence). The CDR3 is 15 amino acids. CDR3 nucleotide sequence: TGTGCCAGCTTTTGGGGGACGACATACACAGATACGCAGTATTTT. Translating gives CASFWGTTYTDTQYF.

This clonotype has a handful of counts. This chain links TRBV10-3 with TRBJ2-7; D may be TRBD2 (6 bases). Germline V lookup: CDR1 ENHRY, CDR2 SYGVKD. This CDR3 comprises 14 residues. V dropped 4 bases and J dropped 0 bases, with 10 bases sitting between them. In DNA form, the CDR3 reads TGTGCCATCAGTGCTAGCGACAGCTCCTACGAGCAGTACGTC. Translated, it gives CAISASDSSYEQYV.

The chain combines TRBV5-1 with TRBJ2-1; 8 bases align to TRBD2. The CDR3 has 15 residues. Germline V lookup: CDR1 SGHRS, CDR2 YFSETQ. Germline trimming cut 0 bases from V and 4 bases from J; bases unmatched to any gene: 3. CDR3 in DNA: TGCGCCAGCAGCTTGGAGAGCGGGAGTTACAATGAGCAGTTCTTC. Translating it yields CASSLESGSYNEQFF.

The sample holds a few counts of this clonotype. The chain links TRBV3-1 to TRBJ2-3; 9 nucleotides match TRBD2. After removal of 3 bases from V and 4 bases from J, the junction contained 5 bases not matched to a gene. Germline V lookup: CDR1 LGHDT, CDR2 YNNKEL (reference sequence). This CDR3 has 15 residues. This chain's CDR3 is CASSQAGGGADTQYF. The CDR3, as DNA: TGTGCCAGCAGCCAGGCGGGAGGGGGCGCAGATACGCAGTATTTT.

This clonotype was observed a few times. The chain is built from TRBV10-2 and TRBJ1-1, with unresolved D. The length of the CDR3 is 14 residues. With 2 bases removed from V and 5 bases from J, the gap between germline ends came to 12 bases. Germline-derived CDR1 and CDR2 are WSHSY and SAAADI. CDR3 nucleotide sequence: TGCGCCAGCAGTGAGCCCCGAGGGTTTACTGAAGCTTTCTTT. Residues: CASSEPRGFTEAFF.

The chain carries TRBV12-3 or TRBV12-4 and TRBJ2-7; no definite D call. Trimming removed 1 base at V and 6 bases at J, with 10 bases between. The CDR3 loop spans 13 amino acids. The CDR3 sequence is CASSLGPSSEQYV. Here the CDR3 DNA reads TGTGCCAGCAGTTTAGGGCCTAGTAGCGAGCAGTACGTC.

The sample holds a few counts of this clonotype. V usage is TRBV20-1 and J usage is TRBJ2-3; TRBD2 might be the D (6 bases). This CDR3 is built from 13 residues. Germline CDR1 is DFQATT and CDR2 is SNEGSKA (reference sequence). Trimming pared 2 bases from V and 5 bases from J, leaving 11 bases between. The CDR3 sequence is CSARKEGRDTQYF. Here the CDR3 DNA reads TGCAGTGCTAGAAAGGAGGGGAGAGATACGCAGTATTTT.

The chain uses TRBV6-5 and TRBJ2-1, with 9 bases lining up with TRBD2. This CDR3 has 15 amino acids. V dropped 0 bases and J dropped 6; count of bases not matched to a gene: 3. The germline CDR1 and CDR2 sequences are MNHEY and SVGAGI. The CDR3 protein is CASSYSSGRTNEQFF. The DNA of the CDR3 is TGTGCCAGCAGTTACTCAAGCGGGAGGACCAATGAGCAGTTCTTC.

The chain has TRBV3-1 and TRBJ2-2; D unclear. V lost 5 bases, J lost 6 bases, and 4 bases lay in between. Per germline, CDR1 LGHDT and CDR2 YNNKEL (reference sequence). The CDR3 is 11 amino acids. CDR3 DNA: TGTGCCAGCAGCACCGCCGGGGAGCTGTTTTTT. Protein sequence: CASSTAGELFF.

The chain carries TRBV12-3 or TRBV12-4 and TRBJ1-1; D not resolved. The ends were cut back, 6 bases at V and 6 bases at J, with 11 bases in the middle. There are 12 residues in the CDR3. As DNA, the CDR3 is TGTGCCAGCAGCCTGGGATTCGCTGAAGCTTTCTTT. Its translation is CASSLGFAEAFF.

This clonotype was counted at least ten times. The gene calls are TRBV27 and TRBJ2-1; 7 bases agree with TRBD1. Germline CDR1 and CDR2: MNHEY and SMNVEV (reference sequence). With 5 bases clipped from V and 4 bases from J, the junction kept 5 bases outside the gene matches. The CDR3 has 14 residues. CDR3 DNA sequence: TGTGCCAGCAGTCTGGGGACAGCGTACAATGAGCAGTTCTTC. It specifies CASSLGTAYNEQFF.

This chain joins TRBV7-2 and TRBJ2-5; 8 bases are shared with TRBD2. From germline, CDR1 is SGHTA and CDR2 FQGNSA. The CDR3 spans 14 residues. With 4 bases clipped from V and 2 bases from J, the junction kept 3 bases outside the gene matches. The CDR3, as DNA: TGTGCCAGCAGCTCCCGACTAGCGCAAGAGACCCAGTACTTC. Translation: CASSSRLAQETQYF.

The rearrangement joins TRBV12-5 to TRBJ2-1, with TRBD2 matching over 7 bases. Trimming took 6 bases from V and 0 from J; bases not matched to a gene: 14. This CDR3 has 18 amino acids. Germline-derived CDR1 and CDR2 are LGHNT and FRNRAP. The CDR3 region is CASGDAILSGVSYNEQFF. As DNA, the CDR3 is TGTGCTAGTGGGGACGCCATCCTAAGCGGGGTCTCCTACAATGAGCAGTTCTTC.

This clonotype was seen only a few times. CDR3 in amino acids: CASRTEREGRNEQFF. CDR3 nucleotides: TGTGCCAGCAGGACCGAGCGGGAGGGCAGAAATGAGCAGTTCTTC. The chain has TRBV5-5 and TRBJ2-1; 10 bases line up with TRBD2. Germline assignment: CDR1 SGHKS and CDR2 YYEKEE (reference sequence). The CDR3 length is 15 residues. V was clipped by 5 bases and J by 7 bases; unmatched bases: 9.

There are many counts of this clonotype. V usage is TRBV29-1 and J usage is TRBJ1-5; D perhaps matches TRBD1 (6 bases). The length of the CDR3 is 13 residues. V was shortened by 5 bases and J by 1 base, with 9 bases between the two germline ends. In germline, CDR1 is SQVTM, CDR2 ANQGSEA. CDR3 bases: TGCAGCGTTAGGACAGAGAGCAATCAGCCCCAGCATTTT. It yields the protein CSVRTESNQPQHF.

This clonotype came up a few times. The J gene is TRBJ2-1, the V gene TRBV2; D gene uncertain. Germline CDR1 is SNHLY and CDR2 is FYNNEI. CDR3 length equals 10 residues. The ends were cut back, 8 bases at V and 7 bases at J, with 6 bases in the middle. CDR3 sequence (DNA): TGTGCCAGCGTGGTAAATGAGCAGTTCTTC. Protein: CASVVNEQFF.

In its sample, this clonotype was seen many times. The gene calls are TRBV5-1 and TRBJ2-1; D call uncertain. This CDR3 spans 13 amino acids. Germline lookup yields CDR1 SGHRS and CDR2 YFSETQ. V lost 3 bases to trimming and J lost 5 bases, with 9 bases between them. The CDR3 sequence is CASSSVLNNEQFF. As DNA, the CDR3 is TGCGCCAGCAGCTCCGTCCTTAACAATGAGCAGTTCTTC.

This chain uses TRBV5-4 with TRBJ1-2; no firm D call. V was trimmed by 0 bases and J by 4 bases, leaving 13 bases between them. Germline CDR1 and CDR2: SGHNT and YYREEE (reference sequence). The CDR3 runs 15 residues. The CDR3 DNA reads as TGTGCCAGCAGCTTGGTTGACACCGGCCTCTATGGCTACACCTTC. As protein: CASSLVDTGLYGYTF.

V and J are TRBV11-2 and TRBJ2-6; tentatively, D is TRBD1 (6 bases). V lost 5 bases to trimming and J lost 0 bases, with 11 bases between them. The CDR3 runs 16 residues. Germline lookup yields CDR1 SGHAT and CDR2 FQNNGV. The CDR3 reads CASSPIGGSGANVLTF. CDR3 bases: TGTGCCAGCAGCCCCATAGGGGGCTCTGGGGCCAACGTCCTGACTTTC.

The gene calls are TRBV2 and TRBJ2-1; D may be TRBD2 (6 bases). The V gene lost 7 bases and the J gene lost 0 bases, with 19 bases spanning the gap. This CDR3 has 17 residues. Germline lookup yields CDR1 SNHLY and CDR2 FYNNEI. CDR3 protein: CASTQFGGTLSYNEQFF. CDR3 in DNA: TGTGCCAGCACCCAATTTGGAGGGACCCTCTCCTACAATGAGCAGTTCTTC.

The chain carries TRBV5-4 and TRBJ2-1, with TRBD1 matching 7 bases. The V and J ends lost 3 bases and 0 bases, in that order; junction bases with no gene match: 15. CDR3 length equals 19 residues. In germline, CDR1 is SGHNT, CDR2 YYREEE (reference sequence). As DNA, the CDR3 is TGTGCCAGCAGCTCTCATATAGACAGGGCAGGTAGCTCCTACAATGAGCAGTTCTTC. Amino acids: CASSSHIDRAGSSYNEQFF.

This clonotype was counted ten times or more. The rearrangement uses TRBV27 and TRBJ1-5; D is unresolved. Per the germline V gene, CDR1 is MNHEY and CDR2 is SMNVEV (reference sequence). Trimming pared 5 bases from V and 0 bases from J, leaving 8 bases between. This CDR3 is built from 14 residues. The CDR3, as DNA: TGTGCCAGCAGTCCCATCAATAGCAATCAGCCCCAGCATTTT. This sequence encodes CASSPINSNQPQHF.

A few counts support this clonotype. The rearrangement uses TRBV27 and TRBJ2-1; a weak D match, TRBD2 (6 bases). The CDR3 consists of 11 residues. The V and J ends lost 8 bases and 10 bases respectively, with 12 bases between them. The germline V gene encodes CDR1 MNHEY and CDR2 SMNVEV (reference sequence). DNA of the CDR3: TGTGCCAGCGGTCTCGCGGGGGAGCAGTTCTTC. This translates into CASGLAGEQFF.

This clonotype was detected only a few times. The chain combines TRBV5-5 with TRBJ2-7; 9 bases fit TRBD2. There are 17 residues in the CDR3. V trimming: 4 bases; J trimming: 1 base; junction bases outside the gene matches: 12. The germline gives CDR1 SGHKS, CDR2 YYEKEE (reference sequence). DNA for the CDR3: TGTGCCAGCAGCCCGAACCCGGGACTAGCCCCTTCCTACGAGCAGTACGTC. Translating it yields CASSPNPGLAPSYEQYV.